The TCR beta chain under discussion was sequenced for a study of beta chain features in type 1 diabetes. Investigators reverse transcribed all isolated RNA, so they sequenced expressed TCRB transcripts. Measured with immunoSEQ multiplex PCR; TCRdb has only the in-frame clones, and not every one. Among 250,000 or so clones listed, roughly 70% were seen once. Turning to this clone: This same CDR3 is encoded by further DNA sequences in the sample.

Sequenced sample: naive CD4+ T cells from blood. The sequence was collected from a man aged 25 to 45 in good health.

CDR3 in DNA: TGTGCCTGGAGTGTACTTCAGGGGGCCCACGAGCAGTACTTC. This translates into CAWSVLQGAHEQYF. The chain links TRBV30 to TRBJ2-7; 8 bases are a match to TRBD1. CDR3 size: 14 residues. J lost 5 bases, V lost 0 bases, and 6 bases had no gene match. The germline CDR1 and CDR2 sequences are GTSNPN and SVGIG (reference sequence). Full variable domain (rest looked up from reference TRBV30 and TRBJ2-7): SQTIHQWPATLVQPVGSPLSLECTVEGTSNPNLYWYRQAAGRGLQLLFYSVGIGQISSEVPQNLSASRPQDRQFILSSKKLLLSDSGFYLCAWSVLQGAHEQYFGPGTRLTVT.